This TCR beta chain was sequenced for a study of blood T cell repertoires in COVID-19 (dated by TCRdb to about 2020). Regarding the study in general: Samples from collaborators originated in the United States, Italy and Spain and spanned both the acute and convalescent phases of COVID-19. The material from the prospective study consisted of cDNA or gDNA derived from T cells, B-cell-depleted T cells, or PBMCs. Subjects who had been exposed to COVID-19, were actively infected with it, or had recovered from it provided the deeply sampled blood TCRbeta repertoires that made up the dataset. The repertoires were released in a freely available public database intended as a resource for research on the immune response to SARS-CoV-2. Samples were obtained from the ongoing ImmuneRACE study (first 160 participants) and from about 1,300 subjects provided by 6 global collaborators. The sample metadata nearly always contained a de-identified subject ID, COVID-19 status, age in years and sex. HLA class I and class II types, where available, came from metadata supplied by the sample provider rather than from assay-based typing.

Collaborating institutions collected whole blood in K2EDTA tubes following their own protocols. For TCRbeta analysis, collaborator samples were shipped as frozen whole blood, as isolated PBMCs, or as DNA extracted from either sample type. TCRbeta CDR3 regions were amplified from genomic DNA using the immunoSEQ Assay, a bias-controlled multiplex PCR. As for how the authors treated the data: Nucleated cell counts per sample were estimated from amplification of reference gene primers within the assay. To quantify the absolute abundance of each unique TCRbeta CDR3 rearrangement, sequence reads were collapsed and filtered. Productive Simpson clonality was computed per sample as the square root of Simpson's diversity index over productive rearrangements. TCRdb stores this immuneACCESS table with in-frame sequences only. Part of the clones is absent; in the studies checked, under half of the shortfall reflects unresolved V genes, and no reason is known for the rest. The DNA gave D and trimming, while V, J and clone size come from that table. In all, the sample holds about 210,000 clones, and around nine tenths of those were seen once. The ten biggest clones cover around 1.5% of the sample.

On the study overall, not on this receptor specifically: The quantity of clinical and demographic metadata differed by source and by participant and was supplied without curation.

Note on this clone: Its antigen is currently not known. Base qualities are not recorded, but no much larger clone differs from it by a single base. The same CDR3 arises from other DNA sequences in this sample as well.

Sequencing was done on a sample of peripheral blood. The source is a young man with active or convalescent COVID-19.

Here is the DNA: TGCGCCAGCAGCTCTACAGGGGCCGGTGGCTACACCTTC. It codes for CASSSTGAGGYTF. The chain is encoded by TRBV5-1 joined to TRBJ1-2, with 7 bases in between that match TRBD1. The junction shows trimming of 3 bases on V and 7 bases on J, and the gene matches do not reach 6 bases of it. The germline V gene gives CDR1 as SGHRS and CDR2 as YFSETQ. Its CDR3 holds 13 amino acids, cysteine through phenylalanine. Only CDR3 DNA is held: 39 bases, read in frame from base 1.